The 24 T cell receptor beta chains listed next were all sequenced from one sample in a study of shared clonotypes between healthy human individuals. CD45RO-negative, CCR7-positively selected cells formed the naive CD8 fraction, excluding terminally differentiated effector memory CD45RA+ cells. The protocol was immunoSEQ multiplex PCR, while the TCRdb copy is restricted to in-frame clones and leaves out a portion. The sample shows about 2 million clones, just under 95% of them seen only once. Sequencing used naive CD8+ T cells sorted from blood. Receptor source: a man between 18 and 29 years old in good health.

The rearrangement uses TRBV4-1 and TRBJ1-6; 7 nucleotides agree with TRBD1. Trimming at V came to 0 bases and at J to 9 bases, leaving 8 bases not matched to a gene. CDR1 is MGHRA, CDR2 YSYEKL, per germline. The CDR3 has 16 residues. The CDR3 nucleotides are TGCGCCAGCAGCCAAGATGTAGGGGGCTTAAGTTCACCCCTCCACTTT. As protein: CASSQDVGGLSSPLHF.

The rearrangement links TRBV15 to TRBJ2-7; TRBD1 matches at 9 bases. Germline CDR1 and CDR2: LNHNV and YYDKDF (reference sequence). The CDR3 contains 13 residues. The V segment lost 8 bases and the J segment 9 bases; nucleotides outside the gene matches: 11. This chain's CDR3 is CATGSGTGLLQYF. The CDR3 DNA reads TGTGCCACCGGTTCGGGGACAGGGCTATTGCAGTACTTC. Supplemented by reference TRBV15 and TRBJ2-7, the full variable domain reads DAMVIQNPRYQVTQFGKPVTLSCSQTLNHNVMYWYQQKSSQAPKLLFHYYDKDFNNEADTPDNFQSRRPNTSFCFLDIRSPGLGDTAMYLCATGSGTGLLQYFGPGTRLTVT.

In regard to this clone: The sample carries other DNA sequences with the same CDR3. V usage is TRBV11-2 and J usage is TRBJ1-5; TRBD1 might be the D (6 bases). Trimming removed 5 bases at V and 0 bases at J, with 11 bases between. The length of the CDR3 is 15 residues. Germline CDR1 SGHAT, CDR2 FQNNGV. CDR3 amino acids: CASSRDRYSNQPQHF. Here the CDR3 DNA reads TGTGCCAGCAGCCGTGACAGGTATAGCAATCAGCCCCAGCATTTT.

The gene calls are TRBV4-1 and TRBJ2-2, with TRBD1 identical over 7 bases. J was trimmed by 2 bases and V by 4 bases; bases with no gene match: 7. The length of the CDR3 is 16 residues. The germline CDR1 and CDR2 sequences are MGHRA and YSYEKL. CDR3 bases: TGCGCCAGCAGCCGTGCCGCAGGGGGTAACACCGGGGAGCTGTTTTTT. This encodes CASSRAAGGNTGELFF.

The gene calls are TRBV10-2 and TRBJ1-1; 11 positions agree with TRBD1. The germline CDR1 and CDR2 sequences are WSHSY and SAAADI. The V and J ends lost 2 bases and 1 base, in that order; junction bases with no gene match: 3. The CDR3 covers 16 residues. CDR3: CASSERTGGPNTEAFF. In DNA form, the CDR3 reads TGCGCCAGCAGTGAGAGGACAGGGGGCCCGAACACTGAAGCTTTCTTT.

This sequence joins TRBV7-9 and TRBJ1-1, with 10 bases lining up with TRBD1. Germline CDR1 reads SEHNR; CDR2 reads FQNEAQ (reference sequence). The CDR3 has 15 amino acids. With 5 bases clipped from V and 1 base from J, the junction kept 4 bases outside the gene matches. The chain's CDR3 is CASSPDRGQNTEAFF. As DNA, the CDR3 is TGTGCCAGCAGCCCCGACAGGGGGCAGAACACTGAAGCTTTCTTT.

The chain joins TRBV27 to TRBJ2-1, with 11 bases identical to TRBD2. There are 16 residues in the CDR3. Looked up from germline, CDR1 is MNHEY and CDR2 is SMNVEV (reference sequence). The J segment lost 5 bases and the V segment lost 2 bases, leaving 5 bases of the junction unmatched. The CDR3 loop is CASSLLAGGPNNEQFF. The CDR3 DNA follows: TGTGCCAGCAGTTTACTAGCGGGGGGACCCAACAATGAGCAGTTCTTC.

This chain connects TRBV9 to TRBJ2-5; D not certain. V was trimmed by 0 bases and J by 1 base, leaving 10 bases between them. CDR1 is SGDLS, CDR2 YYNGEE, per germline. The CDR3 spans 15 residues. The CDR3 here is CASSVDGLVQETQYF. CDR3 DNA sequence: TGTGCCAGCAGCGTAGATGGGCTAGTCCAAGAGACCCAGTACTTC.

The rearrangement links TRBV5-6 to TRBJ2-2; no clear D. The germline CDR1 and CDR2 sequences are SGHDT and YYEEEE. This CDR3 comprises 13 residues. Trimming removed 4 bases from V and 4 bases from J, with 8 bases in between. The CDR3 nucleotides are TGTGCCAGCAGCCAATTACTCACCGGGGAGCTGTTTTTT. As protein: CASSQLLTGELFF. Full variable domain (missing parts from reference TRBV5-6 and TRBJ2-2): DAGVTQSPTHLIKTRGQQVTLRCSPKSGHDTVSWYQQALGQGPQFIFQYYEEEERQRGNFPDRFSGHQFPNYSSELNVNALLLGDSALYLCASSQLLTGELFFGEGSRLTVL.

V gene TRBV5-4 combines with J gene TRBJ2-1; 9 nucleotides align to TRBD1. The CDR3 totals 14 residues. Germline V lookup: CDR1 SGHNT, CDR2 YYREEE (reference sequence). This CDR3 reads CVFTPGQGYNEQFF. CDR3 coding DNA: TGTGTCTTTACCCCGGGACAGGGCTACAATGAGCAGTTCTTC.

The gene calls are TRBV29-1 and TRBJ2-3, with 11 nucleotides matching TRBD2. With 8 bases clipped from V and 0 bases from J, the junction kept 19 bases outside the gene matches. The CDR3 has 19 amino acids. Per germline, CDR1 SQVTM and CDR2 ANQGSEA. CDR3 sequence (DNA): TGCAGCTCCAACGCGGCTAGCGGGGGGCCCCTAGGGAGCACAGATACGCAGTATTTT. Amino acid sequence: CSSNAASGGPLGSTDTQYF.

The rearrangement uses TRBV19 and TRBJ2-1; D might be TRBD2 (6 bases). The CDR3 is made up of 12 amino acids. CDR1 LNHDA and CDR2 SQIVND come from the germline V gene (reference sequence). V was cut by 8 bases and J by 9 bases, with 14 bases left in between. The CDR3 reads CASLGEAAEQFF. CDR3 DNA sequence: TGTGCCAGTTTGGGGGAGGCTGCTGAGCAGTTCTTC.

A word on this clone: Other nucleotide sequences in the sample specify the same CDR3. Here the CDR3 DNA reads TGCGCCAGCAGCCCAAGGGGTGACACTGAAGCTTTCTTT. Translated, it gives CASSPRGDTEAFF. The chain links TRBV4-1 to TRBJ1-1; weak D call: TRBD1 (5 bases). The germline gives CDR1 MGHRA, CDR2 YSYEKL. The V end was cut by 4 bases, the J end by 3 bases, with 9 bases between. This CDR3 is 13 amino acids long.

This chain connects TRBV14 to TRBJ2-5; no clear D. Germline CDR1 and CDR2: SGHDN and FVKESK. V was pared by 0 bases and J by 5 bases, with 13 bases between. The CDR3 runs 15 residues. CDR3 coding DNA: TGTGCCAGCAGCCAAGACACAGAGCCTGAGGAGACCCAGTACTTC. Protein product: CASSQDTEPEETQYF.

The V and J genes are TRBV9 and TRBJ2-2; the match to TRBD2 covers 10 bases. CDR3 length: 15 amino acids. With 4 bases clipped from V and 7 bases from J, the junction kept 7 bases outside the gene matches. Germline loops: CDR1 SGDLS, CDR2 YYNGEE. The CDR3 DNA is TGTGCCAGCAGCTCAGAGGGACTAGCGAGCGGGGAGCTGTTTTTT. Amino acid sequence: CASSSEGLASGELFF.

As DNA, the CDR3 is TGTGCCAGCAGCAAAAGACTGATTTCGGGGTACAATGAGCAGTTCTTC. Translated, it gives CASSKRLISGYNEQFF. The chain carries TRBV21-1 and TRBJ2-1; the DNA was not used to check the table's D call, TRBD2. TRBV21-1 is assigned pseudogene status. The CDR3 is made up of 16 amino acids.

The chain combines TRBV10-3 with TRBJ1-1; TRBD1 agrees at 10 bases. This CDR3 has 16 residues. Trimming took 5 bases from V and 5 from J; bases not matched to a gene: 11. Germline assignment: CDR1 ENHRY and CDR2 SYGVKD. CDR3 nucleotides: TGTGCCATCAGTTCTCCCCTGGACAGGGGGAGGACTGAAGCTTTCTTT. Amino acid sequence: CAISSPLDRGRTEAFF.

This clone was counted once. CDR3 nucleotides: TGTGCCAGCAGCGAGTGGGGACAGGGAGAGACCCAGTACTTC. Amino acid sequence: CASSEWGQGETQYF. The rearrangement links TRBV9 to TRBJ2-5; 9 positions match TRBD1. Germline loops: CDR1 SGDLS, CDR2 YYNGEE. J gave up 4 bases and V 3 bases, and 4 bases lay outside the gene matches. The CDR3 has 14 amino acids.

This chain links TRBV5-4 with TRBJ2-3; 7 bases fit TRBD2. J gave up 0 bases and V 5 bases, and 9 bases lay outside the gene matches. Germline CDR1 is SGHNT and CDR2 is YYREEE (reference sequence). This CDR3 has 16 residues. This CDR3 reads CASRISGSPSTDTQYF. The CDR3 DNA follows: TGTGCCAGCAGGATTAGCGGGTCTCCTAGCACAGATACGCAGTATTTT.

This chain joins TRBV4-1 and TRBJ2-7, with TRBD2 identical over 12 bases. This CDR3 has 15 amino acids. The germline gives CDR1 MGHRA, CDR2 YSYEKL. The junction had 2 bases not matched to a gene; V was cut back by 2 bases and J by 3 bases. CDR3 residues: CASSQRTSGDYEQYF. For the CDR3, the DNA is TGCGCCAGCAGCCAACGGACTAGCGGGGACTACGAGCAGTACTTC.

The V call is TRBV6-1, the J call TRBJ2-7; 11 bases fit TRBD1. Germline trimming cut 6 bases from V and 5 bases from J; bases unmatched to any gene: 9. CDR1 is MNHNS and CDR2 is SASEGT in the germline V gene. The CDR3 totals 15 residues. The CDR3 spells CASRAKPGQGDEQYF. The CDR3 nucleotides are TGTGCCAGCAGAGCCAAACCGGGACAGGGGGACGAGCAGTACTTC.

This chain uses TRBV7-2 with TRBJ2-7, with D unresolved. The CDR3 contains 14 residues. From germline, CDR1 is SGHTA and CDR2 FQGNSA. The V end was cut by 1 base, the J end by 1 base, with 8 bases between. CDR3 region: CASSLVQLSYEQYF. CDR3 nucleotides: TGTGCCAGCAGCTTAGTACAGCTGTCCTACGAGCAGTACTTC.

V and J are TRBV11-2 and TRBJ1-3; D is unclear. Germline CDR1 SGHAT, CDR2 FQNNGV. CDR3 length equals 15 residues. V lost 2 bases and J 4 bases, leaving 12 bases between the germline ends. This chain's CDR3 is CASSLSIASGNTIYF. DNA of the CDR3: TGTGCCAGCAGCTTATCTATAGCTAGCGGAAACACCATATATTTT.

The chain has TRBV10-1 and TRBJ1-1, with D possibly matching TRBD1 (5 bases). This CDR3 spans 15 amino acids. Germline V gives CDR1 WNHNN, CDR2 SYGVQD (reference sequence). The ends were cut back, 10 bases at V and 0 bases at J, with 18 bases in the middle. The CDR3 spells CATRWGFFMNTEAFF. The CDR3 DNA follows: TGCGCCACCAGATGGGGGTTCTTCATGAACACTGAAGCTTTCTTT.